The present TCR beta chain was sequenced within a study of T cell repertoires in cytomegalovirus infection. About the research overall: Shared public TCR beta signatures pointed to both CMV infection and a matching HLA type.

MiXCR, applied by TCRdb to the reads, yields one record per CDR3 protein. The profile shows under 300,000 distinct CDR3 sequences, approximately 15% of them singletons. Notes on this clonotype: Its cognate antigen is unknown.

Regarding the study as a whole: There were carriers of CMV plus the relevant HLA, and cumulative public TCR beta family frequency identified them. CMV-specific TCR beta clonotypes restricted by HLA-C dominated the ex vivo response.

The CDR3 is made up of 13 amino acids. Trimming removed 2 bases at V and 8 bases at J, with 12 bases between. The specimen was CD8+ T cells from PBMCs. The gene calls are TRBV12-3 or TRBV12-4 and TRBJ1-1; the D is unclear. The receptor comes from a human donor in good health (CMV status not recorded). Some clones in this sample may be carry-over from other donors' samples. CDR3 sequence (DNA): TGTGCCAGCAGTTTAACTCTAAAGTTGGAAGCTTTCTTT. Amino acid sequence: CASSLTLKLEAFF.